The text below deals with one TCR beta chain. These data come from a study of T-cell reconstitution after alpha-beta-depleted transplantation in children. The CDR3 sequence is 14 residues long. Trimming removed 4 bases from V and 3 bases from J; junction bases left unmatched: 4. Germline values: CDR1 ENHRY, CDR2 SYGVKD. Construction of the TCRbeta library involved unique molecular identifiers. TCRdb recomputed calls from the PCR reads with MiXCR, one row per CDR3 protein. This sample has 550,000 to 600,000 distinct CDR3 sequences, with 23% found just once. The receptor comes from a boy under two years old who had a stem cell transplant for acute myeloid leukemia, so the T cells may come from the graft donor. The sample consisted of PBMCs, mostly from graft donor cells, taken 360 days after TCRalphabeta/CD19-depleted stem cell transplant. The chain employs TRBV10-3 and TRBJ2-3, with 7 positions matching TRBD1. The CDR3 DNA follows: TGTGCCATCAGTGGACAGGGTGGTACAGATACGCAGTATTTT. Translation gives CAISGQGGTDTQYF.